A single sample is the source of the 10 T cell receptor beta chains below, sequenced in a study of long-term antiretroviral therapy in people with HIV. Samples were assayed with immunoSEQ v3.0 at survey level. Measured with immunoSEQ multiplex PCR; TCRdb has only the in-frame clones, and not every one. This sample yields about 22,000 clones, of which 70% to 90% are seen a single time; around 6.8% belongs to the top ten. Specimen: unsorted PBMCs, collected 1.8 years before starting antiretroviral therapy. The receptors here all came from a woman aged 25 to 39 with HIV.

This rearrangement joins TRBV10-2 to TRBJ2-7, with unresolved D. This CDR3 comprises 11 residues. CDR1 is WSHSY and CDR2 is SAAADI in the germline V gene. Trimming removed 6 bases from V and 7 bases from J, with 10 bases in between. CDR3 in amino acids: CASRGLGEQYV. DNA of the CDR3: TGCGCCAGCAGAGGATTGGGTGAGCAGTACGTC.

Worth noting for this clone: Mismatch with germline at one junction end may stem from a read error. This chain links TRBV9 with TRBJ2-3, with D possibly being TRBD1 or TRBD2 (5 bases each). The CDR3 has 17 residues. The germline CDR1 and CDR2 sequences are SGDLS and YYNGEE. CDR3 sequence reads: CASSVENSGHRYGISNF. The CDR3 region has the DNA TGTGCCAGCAGCGTTGAGAACTCAGGACACAGATACGGGATATCCAATTTT.

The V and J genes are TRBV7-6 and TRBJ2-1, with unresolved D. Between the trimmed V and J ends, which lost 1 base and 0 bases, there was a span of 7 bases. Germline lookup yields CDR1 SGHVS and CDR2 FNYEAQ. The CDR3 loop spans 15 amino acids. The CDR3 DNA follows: TGTGCCAGCAGCTTAGAACGGAGCTCCTACAATGAGCAGTTCTTC. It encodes CASSLERSSYNEQFF.

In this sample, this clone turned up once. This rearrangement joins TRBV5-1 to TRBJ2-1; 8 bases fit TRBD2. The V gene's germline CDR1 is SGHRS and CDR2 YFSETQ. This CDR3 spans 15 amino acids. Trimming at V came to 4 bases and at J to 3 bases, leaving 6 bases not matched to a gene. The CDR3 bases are TGCGCCAGCAGCCCCGCGACTAGCGACTACAATGAGCAGTTCTTC. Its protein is CASSPATSDYNEQFF.

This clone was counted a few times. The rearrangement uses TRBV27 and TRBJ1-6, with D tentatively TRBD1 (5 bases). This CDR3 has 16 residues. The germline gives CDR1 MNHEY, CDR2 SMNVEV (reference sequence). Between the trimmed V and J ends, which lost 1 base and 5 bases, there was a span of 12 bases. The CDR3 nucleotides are TGTGCCAGCAGTTTATATGCAGGGCCGAATAATTCACCCCTCCACTTT. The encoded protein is CASSLYAGPNNSPLHF.

The CDR3 protein is CASSISTETEQFF. In nucleotides, the CDR3 is TGTGCCAGTAGTATATCCACTGAGACAGAGCAGTTCTTC. The chain couples TRBV19 to TRBJ2-1; D remains unclear. The CDR3 has 13 amino acids. Looked up from germline, CDR1 is LNHDA and CDR2 is SQIVND (reference sequence). The V and J ends lost 2 bases and 10 bases respectively, with 12 bases between them.

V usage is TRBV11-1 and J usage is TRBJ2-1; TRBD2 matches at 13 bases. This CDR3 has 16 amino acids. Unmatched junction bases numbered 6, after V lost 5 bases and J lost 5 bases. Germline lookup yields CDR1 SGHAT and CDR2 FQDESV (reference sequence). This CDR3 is CASSPGLAGLNNEQFF. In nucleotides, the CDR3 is TGTGCCAGCAGCCCGGGACTAGCGGGGCTTAACAATGAGCAGTTCTTC.

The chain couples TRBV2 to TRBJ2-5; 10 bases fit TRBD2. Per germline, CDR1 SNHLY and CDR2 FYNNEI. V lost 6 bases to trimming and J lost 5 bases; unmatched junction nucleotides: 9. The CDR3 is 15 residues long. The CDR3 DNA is TGTGCCAGCAGGGACCGGACTAGCGGCTTGGAGACCCAGTACTTC. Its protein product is CASRDRTSGLETQYF.

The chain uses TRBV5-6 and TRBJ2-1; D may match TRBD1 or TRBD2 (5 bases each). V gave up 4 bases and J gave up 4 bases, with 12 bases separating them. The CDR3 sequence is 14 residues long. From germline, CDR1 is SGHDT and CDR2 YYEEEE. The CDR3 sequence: CASSPSWGYNEQFF. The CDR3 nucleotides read TGTGCCAGCAGCCCCTCGTGGGGGTACAATGAGCAGTTCTTC.

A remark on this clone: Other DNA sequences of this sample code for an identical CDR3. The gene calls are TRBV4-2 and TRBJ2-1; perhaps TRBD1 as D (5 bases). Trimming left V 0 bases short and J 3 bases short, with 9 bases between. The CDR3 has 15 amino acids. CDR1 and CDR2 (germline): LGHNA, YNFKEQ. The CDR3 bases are TGTGCCAGCAGCCAAGACAGGGTAAGCTACAATGAGCAGTTCTTC. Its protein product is CASSQDRVSYNEQFF.